A selection of T cell receptor beta chains follows, all from one sample in a study of sequential checkpoint blockade in melanoma. Sequencing was performed with immunoSEQ multiplex PCR; in TCRdb, only in-frame clones are kept and a portion is missing. The repertoire holds more than 850 clones, with approximately 26% as singletons. Sequenced material: tumor tissue (inferred from file names), taken from a patient given nivolumab and ipilimumab in sequence. All receptors derive from a human donor with melanoma. Each CDR3 is given without its conserved first and last residue. The order of the fields is V gene, J gene, CDR3 protein.

V: TRBV11-3
J: TRBJ2-3
CDR3: ASSLTGMLAGADTQY

V: TRBV11-3
J: TRBJ1-2
CDR3: ASSLGGAGDYGYT

V: TRBV23-1
J: TRBJ2-5
CDR3: ATRIEGLETQY

V: TRBV5-1
J: TRBJ2-1
CDR3: ASTGTSGYNEQF

V: TRBV11-3
J: TRBJ2-5
CDR3: ASSFNLGMYQETQY

V: TRBV6-8
J: TRBJ2-6
CDR3: AGTSGAISGANVLT

V: TRBV11-3
J: TRBJ2-5
CDR3: ASSQGGGSETQY

V: TRBV11-3
J: TRBJ2-1
CDR3: ASSPSGVASYNEQF

V: TRBV11-3
J: TRBJ1-6
CDR3: ASSRARRDRSSPLH

V: TRBV14
J: TRBJ2-7
CDR3: ASSQPTREQY

V: TRBV6-8
J: TRBJ2-5
CDR3: ASRPGLADQETQY

V: TRBV5-1
J: TRBJ2-1
CDR3: ASSLGSGGYNEQF

V: TRBV12-5
J: TRBJ1-4
CDR3: ASNPGRGLANEKLF

V: TRBV6-8
J: TRBJ2-3
CDR3: ASSGEETDTQY

V: TRBV19
J: TRBJ2-1
CDR3: ASSIYRDRGWF

V: TRBV15
J: TRBJ2-2
CDR3: ATSRDNAPGELF

V: TRBV2
J: TRBJ1-5
CDR3: ASKGSRDKDSNQPQH

V: TRBV7-6
J: TRBJ1-2
CDR3: ASSLAGQGINGYT

V: TRBV6-8
J: TRBJ2-2
CDR3: ASSGENTGELF

V: TRBV5-1
J: TRBJ2-7
CDR3: ASSWTSGSGEQY

V: TRBV6-8
J: TRBJ1-1
CDR3: ASSYGDSTEAF

V: TRBV11-3
J: TRBJ2-7
CDR3: ASSFGPESREQY

V: TRBV19
J: TRBJ1-2
CDR3: ASSIGGFGYT

V: TRBV11-3
J: TRBJ1-3
CDR3: ASVPGRRGNTIY

V: TRBV6-8
J: TRBJ1-1
CDR3: ASSTGTGERVEAF

V: TRBV11-3
J: TRBJ1-6
CDR3: ASSLDRDGKNSPLH

V: TRBV7-2
J: TRBJ2-1
CDR3: ASSLNPNHEQF

V: TRBV11-3
J: TRBJ2-5
CDR3: ASSGTPHLEETQY

V: TRBV19
J: TRBJ1-1
CDR3: ASRDRGSEAF

V: TRBV6-8
J: TRBJ2-6
CDR3: ATDQGARGANVLT

V: TRBV6-8
J: TRBJ1-1
CDR3: ASSYSINTEAF

V: TRBV19
J: TRBJ2-7
CDR3: ASSISGTGAFEQY

V: TRBV11-3
J: TRBJ2-2
CDR3: ASSFNADSGELF

V: TRBV15
J: TRBJ2-3
CDR3: ATSRASGGPTDTQY

V: TRBV14
J: TRBJ1-2
CDR3: ASSQGQYYGYT

V: TRBV5-1
J: TRBJ1-1
CDR3: ASSLAPGRAEAF

V: TRBV11-3
J: TRBJ2-7
CDR3: ASSLELATDEQY

V: TRBV11-3
J: TRBJ2-3
CDR3: ASSLDAQFSGGINTDTQY

V: TRBV12-5
J: TRBJ2-1
CDR3: ASATRSLAVYNEQF

V: TRBV25-1
J: TRBJ2-5
CDR3: ASSESTGGLETQY

V: TRBV11-3
J: TRBJ2-1
CDR3: ASSLGRGQANEQF

V: TRBV25-1
J: TRBJ1-2
CDR3: ASSEPVRGGYT

V: TRBV12-2
J: TRBJ2-6
CDR3: ASRCRVLRANVLT

V: TRBV2
J: TRBJ1-2
CDR3: ASAAGGKHGYT

V: TRBV11-1
J: TRBJ2-7
CDR3: ASSFNGDRAVEQY

V: TRBV6-8
J: TRBJ1-4
CDR3: ASSYRGSGNEKLF

V: TRBV11-3
J: TRBJ2-1
CDR3: ASSFGQGYYNEQF

V: TRBV9
J: TRBJ2-4
CDR3: ASSVVPGGDIQY

V: TRBV11-3
J: TRBJ1-4
CDR3: ASSNRDSLRELF

V: TRBV10-2
J: TRBJ1-4
CDR3: ASSSTTGGSEKLF

V: TRBV25-1
J: TRBJ1-1
CDR3: ASSEFQGNTYTEAF

V: TRBV25-1
J: TRBJ1-6
CDR3: ASSGDRHASSPLH

V: TRBV6-8
J: TRBJ2-7
CDR3: ASSYGTGASLFEQY

V: TRBV6-8
J: TRBJ1-5
CDR3: ASRGTQGASQPQH

V: TRBV10-3
J: TRBJ2-1
CDR3: ASGTGTGEVDEQF

V: TRBV4-1
J: TRBJ1-3
CDR3: ASSQRSGEVGNTIY

V: TRBV7-7
J: TRBJ2-1
CDR3: ASSQEAGGPNEQF

V: TRBV19
J: TRBJ2-7
CDR3: ASSPSTAREQY

V: TRBV6-8
J: TRBJ2-3
CDR3: ASSYGSGTDTQY